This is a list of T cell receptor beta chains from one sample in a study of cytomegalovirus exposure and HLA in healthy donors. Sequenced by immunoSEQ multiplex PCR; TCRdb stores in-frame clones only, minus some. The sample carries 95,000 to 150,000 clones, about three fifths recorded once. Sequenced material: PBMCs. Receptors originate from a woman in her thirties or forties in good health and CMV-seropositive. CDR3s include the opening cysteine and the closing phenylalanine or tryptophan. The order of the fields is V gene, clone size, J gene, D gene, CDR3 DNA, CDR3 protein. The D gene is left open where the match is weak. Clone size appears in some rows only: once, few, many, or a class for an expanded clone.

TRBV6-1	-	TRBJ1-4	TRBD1	TGTGCCAGCAGTGGACAGGGTGGTAATGAAAAACTGTTTTTT	CASSGQGGNEKLFF
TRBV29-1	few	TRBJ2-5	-	TGCAGCGTTGTAATCACCGGGGAGACCCAGTACTTC	CSVVITGETQYF
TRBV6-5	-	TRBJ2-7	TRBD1	TGTGCCAGCAGTGACAGGGGCTTGGGTGAGCAGTACTTC	CASSDRGLGEQYF
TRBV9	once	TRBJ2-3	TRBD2	TGTGCCAGCAGCGTAGGTACTAGCGGGGGGCACTCAGATACGCAGTATTTT	CASSVGTSGGHSDTQYF
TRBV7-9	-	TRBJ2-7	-	TGTGCCAGCAGCTTACAGGCCCCAGCCTACGAGCAGTACTTC	CASSLQAPAYEQYF
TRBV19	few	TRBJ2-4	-	TGTGCCAGTAGTAAAGCCCATGCTTCCGGACAAGGGGCCAAAAACATTCAGTACTTC	CASSKAHASGQGAKNIQYF
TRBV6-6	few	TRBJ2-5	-	TGTGCCAGCAGTAGGACTATACCAAGCCAAGAGACCCAGTACTTC	CASSRTIPSQETQYF
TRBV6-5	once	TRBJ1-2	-	TGTGCCAGCAATGTCGGACAGAGTAACTATGGCTACACCTTC	CASNVGQSNYGYTF
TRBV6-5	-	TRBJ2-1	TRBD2	TGTGCCAGCAGTTCTACTAGCGGGAGCGAATATGAGCAGTTCTTC	CASSSTSGSEYEQFF
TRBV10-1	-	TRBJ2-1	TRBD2	TGCGCCAGCAGTGAGTCTCGCGGGAGTGTGAGTGAGCAGTTCTTC	CASSESRGSVSEQFF
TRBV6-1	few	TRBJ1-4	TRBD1	TGTGCCAGCAGTGAACTCAGGACAGGGAGTGAAAAACTGTTTTTT	CASSELRTGSEKLFF
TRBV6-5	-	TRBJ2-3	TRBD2	TGTGCCAGCAGTTACAAGCGGGGGAGTTGGGATACGCAGTATTTT	CASSYKRGSWDTQYF
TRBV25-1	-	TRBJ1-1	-	TGTGCCAGCAGTGGGACCGGACAGAACACTGAAGCTTTCTTT	CASSGTGQNTEAFF
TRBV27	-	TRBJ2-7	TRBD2	TGTGCCAGCAGTTTCCTAGCGGGAACCCGACCAAACGAGCAGTACTTC	CASSFLAGTRPNEQYF
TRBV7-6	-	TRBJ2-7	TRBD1	TGTGCCAGCAGCCCAGGGGGCTCCTACGAGCAGTACTTC	CASSPGGSYEQYF
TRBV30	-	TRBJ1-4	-	TGTGCCTGGAGTCGCAGGGGCCCCAATGAAAAACTGTTTTTT	CAWSRRGPNEKLFF
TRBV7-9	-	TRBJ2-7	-	TGTGCCAGCAGCTTAACGTCAGGTGGCGAGCAGTACTTC	CASSLTSGGEQYF
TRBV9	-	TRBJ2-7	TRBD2	TGTGCCAGCAGCGTAGGCCCACGGGGGGAATACGAGCAGTACTTC	CASSVGPRGEYEQYF
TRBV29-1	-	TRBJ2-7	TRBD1	TGCAGCGTGGGGACAGGGGGCGAGCAGTACTTC	CSVGTGGEQYF
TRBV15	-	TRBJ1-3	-	TGTGCCACCAGCAGAGAACGGGGGGCAACTGGAAACACCATATATTTT	CATSRERGATGNTIYF
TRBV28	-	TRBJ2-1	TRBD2	TGTGCCAGCAGTTTAGGACTAGCGGTGGGGAATGAGCAGTTCTTC	CASSLGLAVGNEQFF
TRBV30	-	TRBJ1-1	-	TGTGCCTGGGGGGCCTCGGCTACTGAAGCTTTCTTT	CAWGASATEAFF
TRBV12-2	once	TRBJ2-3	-	TGTGCAAGTCGCCGTAATAGACTAGCGGGTAGGGGCACAGATACGCAGTATTTT	CASRRNRLAGRGTDTQYF
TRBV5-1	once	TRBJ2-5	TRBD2	TGCGCCAGCAGCCCCAATGGACTAGCTGGGGAGACCCAGTACTTC	CASSPNGLAGETQYF
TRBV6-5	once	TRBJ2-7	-	TGTGCCAGCAGAACCCGACAGTTCTCCTACGAGCAGTACTTC	CASRTRQFSYEQYF
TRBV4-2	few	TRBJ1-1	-	TGTGCCAGCAGCCAAGGTGCAGGGTTGAACACTGAAGCTTTCTTT	CASSQGAGLNTEAFF
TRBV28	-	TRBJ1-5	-	TGTGCCAGCAGTTTCGGGGACTTAGGGCGGGACCCCGTAGCGGGCAATCAGCCCCAGCATTTT	CASSFGDLGRDPVAGNQPQHF
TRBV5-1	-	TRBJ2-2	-	TGCGCCAGCAGCTTGATCGCCGGGGAGCTGTTTTTT	CASSLIAGELFF
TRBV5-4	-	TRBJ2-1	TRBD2	TGTGCCAGCAGCTTAGCTAGCGGGGGGGCCTGGAATGAGCAGTTCTTC	CASSLASGGAWNEQFF
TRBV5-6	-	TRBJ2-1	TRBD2	TGTGCCAGCAGCGCTAAATGGAGCGGGGGTTCCTACAATGAGCAGTTCTTC	CASSAKWSGGSYNEQFF
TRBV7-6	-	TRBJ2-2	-	TGTGCCAGCAGCTTAGAGCGCGGGGAGCTGTTTTTT	CASSLERGELFF
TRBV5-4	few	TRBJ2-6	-	TGTGCCAGCAGCTTGGATAATTCTGGGGCCAACGTCCTGACTTTC	CASSLDNSGANVLTF
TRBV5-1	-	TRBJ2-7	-	TGCGCCAGCAGCCCCCAGACAGGCTCCGGGGCCTACGAGCAGTACTTC	CASSPQTGSGAYEQYF
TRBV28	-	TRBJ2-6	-	TGTGCCAGCAGACCAGGGGAGAGCTCTGGGGCCAACGTCCTGACTTTC	CASRPGESSGANVLTF
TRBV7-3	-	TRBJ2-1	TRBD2	TGTGCCAGCAGCCCAGGCGGGAGGGCCATCCATGAGCAGTTCTTC	CASSPGGRAIHEQFF
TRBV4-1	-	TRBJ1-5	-	TGCGCCAGCAGCCAAGAAGGGACTTTGGGGAATCAGCCCCAGCATTTT	CASSQEGTLGNQPQHF
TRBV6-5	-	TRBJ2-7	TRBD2	TGTGCCAGCAGTTACTCGCGGGAGGGCCATCACGAGCAGTACTTC	CASSYSREGHHEQYF